These 28 T cell receptor beta chains share one sample of origin, sequenced in a study of cytomegalovirus exposure and HLA in healthy donors. In the PCR, 60 Vbeta and 13 Jbeta primers were used. Assay used: immunoSEQ multiplex PCR; TCRdb lists only in-frame clones, some missing. Here the sample spans more than 85,000 clones, 75% to 80% being singletons. Sequencing used PBMCs. All receptors derive from a male donor in good health and CMV-seropositive.

J is TRBJ2-2 and V is TRBV15, with TRBD1 matching 7 bases. The CDR3 covers 14 residues. V lost 8 bases and J lost 15; bases outside the gene matches: 18. From germline, CDR1 is LNHNV and CDR2 YYDKDF (reference sequence). The CDR3 region has the DNA TGTGCCACCCGACCCGGGACAGCCGACCTCGAGTTGTTTTTT. It codes for CATRPGTADLELFF.

The chain couples TRBV5-1 to TRBJ2-2; 8 bases line up with TRBD2. CDR1 and CDR2 (germline): SGHRS, YFSETQ. This CDR3 spans 15 amino acids. Trimming at V came to 4 bases and at J to 0 bases, leaving 2 bases not matched to a gene. The chain's CDR3 is CASSKGLANTGELFF. The CDR3 region has the DNA TGCGCCAGCAGCAAGGGACTAGCGAACACCGGGGAGCTGTTTTTT. The full variable domain, in which reference TRBV5-1 and TRBJ2-2 provide the parts outside the CDR3, is KAGVTQTPRYLIKTRGQQVTLSCSPISGHRSVSWYQQTPGQGLQFLFEYFSETQRNKGNFPGRFSGRQFSNSRSEMNVSTLELGDSALYLCASSKGLANTGELFFGEGSRLTVL.

Only one count was recorded for this clone. The rearrangement joins TRBV30 to TRBJ2-5, with D possibly matching TRBD1 (6 bases). CDR1 and CDR2 (germline): GTSNPN, SVGIG (reference sequence). The CDR3 runs to 14 residues. V was shortened by 4 bases and J by 13 bases, with 25 bases between the two germline ends. CDR3 sequence (DNA): TGTGCCTGGAACACGCAGGGGCCTCCCTACGAGCGGTACTTC. This codes for CAWNTQGPPYERYF.

This rearrangement joins TRBV9 to TRBJ2-5; tentative D call: TRBD1 (6 bases). V was shortened by 4 bases and J by 0 bases, with 10 bases between the two germline ends. This CDR3 contains 14 residues. The germline V gene encodes CDR1 SGDLS and CDR2 YYNGEE. The CDR3 DNA is TGTGCCAGCAGCTCCTGGGACAACCAAGAGACCCAGTACTTC. Translation gives CASSSWDNQETQYF.

CDR3 nucleotides: TGTGCCAGCAGAACCGGACAGGGGGGAAACTATGGCTACACCTTC. Translation: CASRTGQGGNYGYTF. The rearrangement links TRBV2 to TRBJ1-2, with 10 bases matching TRBD1. The germline CDR1 and CDR2 sequences are SNHLY and FYNNEI. V was pared by 6 bases and J by 2 bases, with 6 bases of the junction left unmatched. CDR3 length equals 15 residues.

This rearrangement joins TRBV15 to TRBJ2-7, with TRBD2 matching 12 bases. The CDR3 runs 15 residues. Germline CDR1 and CDR2: LNHNV and YYDKDF (reference sequence). The V and J ends lost 1 base and 3 bases, in that order; junction bases with no gene match: 1. The CDR3 DNA reads TGTGCCACCAGCAGAGGGACTAGCGGGGTCTACGAGCAGTACTTC. Translation gives CATSRGTSGVYEQYF.

The V gene is TRBV29-1, the J gene TRBJ1-3; TRBD1 might be the D (6 bases). Germline V gene data show CDR1 as SQVTM and CDR2 as ANQGSEA. The CDR3 length is 12 residues. Trimming took off 5 bases at V and 4 bases at J, with 9 bases between the two ends. In DNA, the CDR3 is TGCAGCGTTACCCAGGGGGGAAACACCATATATTTT. Amino acids: CSVTQGGNTIYF.

The V and J genes are TRBV6-5 and TRBJ2-7; 8 bases align to TRBD1. Germline values: CDR1 MNHEY, CDR2 SVGAGI. The length of the CDR3 is 15 residues. Trimming at V came to 5 bases and at J to 0 bases, leaving 6 bases not matched to a gene. The chain's CDR3 is CASSPRDRSSYEQYF. In DNA, the CDR3 is TGTGCCAGCAGTCCCCGGGACAGGAGCTCCTACGAGCAGTACTTC.

V gene TRBV2 combines with J gene TRBJ1-2; D gene uncertain. The CDR3 is made up of 12 amino acids. V lost 6 bases, J lost 4 bases, and 9 bases lay in between. Germline V gives CDR1 SNHLY, CDR2 FYNNEI. The CDR3 DNA is TGTGCCAGCAGGGAACAGTCCTATGGCTACACCTTC. Translation: CASREQSYGYTF. Together with reference TRBV2 and TRBJ1-2, the CDR3 gives the full variable domain: EPEVTQTPSHQVTQMGQEVILRCVPISNHLYFYWYRQILGQKVEFLVSFYNNEISEKSEIFDDQFSVERPDGSNFTLKIRSTKLEDSAMYFCASREQSYGYTFGSGTRLTVV.

The rearrangement links TRBV6-5 to TRBJ2-7; TRBD2 is a possible D gene (7 bases). Per the germline V gene, CDR1 is MNHEY and CDR2 is SVGAGI. With 6 bases removed from V and 1 base from J, the gap between germline ends came to 16 bases. The CDR3 length is 15 residues. CDR3 nucleotides: TGTGCCAGCAGCACCGGAGGGGGGGGGTCCTACGAGCAGTACTTC. It yields the protein CASSTGGGGSYEQYF.

V is TRBV28 and J is TRBJ1-1, with 8 bases fitting TRBD1. This CDR3 has 16 residues. Trimming cost V 8 bases and J 0 bases; bases outside gene matches: 11. Germline CDR1 and CDR2: MDHEN and SYDVKM. Here the CDR3 reads CASQGTGGILNTEAFF. CDR3 coding DNA: TGTGCCAGCCAGGGAACAGGGGGTATCCTGAACACTGAAGCTTTCTTT.

The V call is TRBV27, the J call TRBJ2-1, with TRBD2 matching 9 bases. The CDR3 runs to 15 residues. The junction had 8 bases not matched to a gene; V was cut back by 5 bases and J by 6 bases. Germline assignment: CDR1 MNHEY and CDR2 SMNVEV (reference sequence). CDR3 region: CASSLSGRTGNEQFF. Written as DNA, the CDR3 is TGTGCCAGCAGTCTTAGCGGGAGAACTGGCAATGAGCAGTTCTTC.

The chain employs TRBV2 and TRBJ2-1, with D perhaps matching TRBD1 (5 bases). V was shortened by 5 bases and J by 6 bases, with 8 bases between the two germline ends. Per the germline V gene, CDR1 is SNHLY and CDR2 is FYNNEI. CDR3 length: 12 residues. The CDR3 bases are TGTGCCAGCAGTAAGGGGTTCAATGAGCAGTTCTTC. It is translated as CASSKGFNEQFF.

V and J are TRBV5-4 and TRBJ2-7, with D perhaps matching TRBD2 (5 bases). The CDR3 has 15 residues. V dropped 0 bases and J dropped 0 bases, with 10 bases sitting between them. Per the germline V gene, CDR1 is SGHNT and CDR2 is YYREEE (reference sequence). CDR3 bases: TGTGCCAGCAGCTTGGGTGGCGGGCTCTCCTACGAGCAGTACTTC. It codes for CASSLGGGLSYEQYF.

The J gene is TRBJ1-5, the V gene TRBV5-6; D is perhaps TRBD1 (6 bases). Germline CDR1 reads SGHDT; CDR2 reads YYEEEE. The length of the CDR3 is 16 residues. V lost 3 bases, J lost 4 bases, and 17 bases lay in between. The CDR3 DNA reads TGTGCCAGCAGCTGGACCAGGGGATTTGGGAATCAGCCCCAGCATTTT. Protein: CASSWTRGFGNQPQHF. The whole variable domain, remainder taken from reference TRBV5-6 and TRBJ1-5, is DAGVTQSPTHLIKTRGQQVTLRCSPKSGHDTVSWYQQALGQGPQFIFQYYEEEERQRGNFPDRFSGHQFPNYSSELNVNALLLGDSALYLCASSWTRGFGNQPQHFGDGTRLSIL.

This rearrangement joins TRBV6-5 to TRBJ1-2, with no clear D. The ends were cut back, 5 bases at V and 8 bases at J, with 18 bases in the middle. Per the germline V gene, CDR1 is MNHEY and CDR2 is SVGAGI. The CDR3 runs to 14 residues. The CDR3 DNA sequence: TGTGCCAGCAGTCTCCCCTTCACGCTAAAAGGCTACACCTTC. It yields the protein CASSLPFTLKGYTF.

J is TRBJ2-2 and V is TRBV7-9; TRBD2 matches at 11 bases. Germline V gene sequence: CDR1 SEHNR, CDR2 FQNEAQ (reference sequence). This CDR3 spans 15 amino acids. J was trimmed by 7 bases and V by 5 bases; bases with no gene match: 6. The CDR3 region is CASSVGTSGLGELFF. The CDR3 DNA sequence: TGTGCCAGCAGCGTCGGGACTAGCGGTCTCGGGGAGCTGTTTTTT.

The J gene is TRBJ2-1, the V gene TRBV2; TRBD2 matches 8 bases. The ends lost 3 bases at V and 7 bases at J; junction bases unmatched: 8. CDR1 and CDR2 (germline): SNHLY, FYNNEI. The CDR3 is 15 residues long. This CDR3 is CASSDSWTSTNEQFF. CDR3 bases: TGTGCCAGCAGTGATTCCTGGACTAGCACAAATGAGCAGTTCTTC.

In nucleotides, the CDR3 is TGTGCCTGGAGTCGGGACAGGGGTTCACCCCTCCACTTT. Translating it yields CAWSRDRGSPLHF. The chain couples TRBV30 to TRBJ1-6; 10 nucleotides align to TRBD1. V was clipped by 2 bases and J by 9 bases; unmatched bases: 1. Germline assignment: CDR1 GTSNPN and CDR2 SVGIG (reference sequence). This CDR3 spans 13 amino acids.

V is TRBV7-8 and J is TRBJ2-3; 7 bases align to TRBD1. Trimming at V came to 1 base and at J to 7 bases, leaving 14 bases not matched to a gene. This CDR3 has 17 residues. Germline-derived CDR1 and CDR2 are SGHVS and FQNEAQ. CDR3 nucleotide sequence: TGTGCCAGCAGCTTAGAGGGGGCCATGTCGTGGGTGAATACGCAGTATTTT. Residues: CASSLEGAMSWVNTQYF.

This sequence joins TRBV18 and TRBJ2-1, with 7 bases aligning to TRBD1. V lost 3 bases, J lost 8 bases, and 13 bases stayed unmatched. The CDR3 sequence is 16 residues long. Per germline, CDR1 KGHSH and CDR2 LQKENI. DNA of the CDR3: TGTGCCAGCTCACCGCCCGGAAAGACAGGGCTCTATGAGCAGTTCTTC. Protein: CASSPPGKTGLYEQFF. Variable domain in full (rest from reference TRBV18 and TRBJ2-1): NAGVMQNPRHLVRRRGQEARLRCSPMKGHSHVYWYRQLPEEGLKFMVYLQKENIIDESGMPKERFSAEFPKEGPSILRIQQVVRGDSAAYFCASSPPGKTGLYEQFFGPGTRLTVL.

The chain is built from TRBV7-9 and TRBJ1-6; TRBD1 aligns across 8 bases. In germline, CDR1 is SEHNR, CDR2 FQNEAQ (reference sequence). V lost 3 bases, J lost 10 bases, and 2 bases stayed unmatched. This CDR3 is 13 amino acids long. The CDR3 loop is CASSLTGASPLHF. The CDR3, as DNA: TGTGCCAGCAGCTTGACAGGGGCCTCACCCCTCCACTTT.

This chain connects TRBV27 to TRBJ2-3, with D tentatively TRBD1 (5 bases). CDR1 and CDR2 from the germline V gene are MNHEY and SMNVEV (reference sequence). Trimming stripped 4 bases from V and 5 bases from J, with 16 bases between. CDR3 length: 15 residues. As DNA, the CDR3 is TGTGCCAGCAGTTCTGGAATCAGGGCCGTAGATACGCAGTATTTT. The encoded protein is CASSSGIRAVDTQYF.

The V gene is TRBV27, the J gene TRBJ1-2, with a tentative D call TRBD1 (6 bases). The CDR3 is made up of 13 amino acids. The V end was cut by 5 bases, the J end by 2 bases, with 9 bases between. Germline V gene sequence: CDR1 MNHEY, CDR2 SMNVEV (reference sequence). The CDR3 DNA is TGTGCCAGCAGTCCCCAGGGGAACTATGGCTACACCTTC. Amino acid sequence: CASSPQGNYGYTF.

The chain employs TRBV6-5 and TRBJ2-4, with TRBD2 identical over 8 bases. The CDR3 spans 15 residues. Trimming at V came to 6 bases and at J to 7 bases, leaving 11 bases not matched to a gene. In germline, CDR1 is MNHEY, CDR2 SVGAGI. CDR3 in amino acids: CASSGASAGENIQYF. CDR3 in DNA: TGTGCCAGCAGCGGCGCCTCAGCGGGAGAGAACATTCAGTACTTC.

The chain joins TRBV6-6 to TRBJ2-1; 7 nucleotides line up with TRBD2. With 5 bases clipped from V and 3 bases from J, the junction kept 4 bases outside the gene matches. The CDR3 has 14 residues. In germline, CDR1 is MNHNY, CDR2 SVGAGI (reference sequence). CDR3 residues: CASSPQRGYNEQFF. CDR3 sequence (DNA): TGTGCCAGCAGTCCACAGCGGGGCTACAATGAGCAGTTCTTC.

The chain is built from TRBV7-2 and TRBJ2-3, with TRBD2 matching over 7 bases. With 2 bases clipped from V and 5 bases from J, the junction kept 13 bases outside the gene matches. The CDR3 runs 17 residues. Germline CDR1 reads SGHTA; CDR2 reads FQGNSA. CDR3 sequence: CASSLNFGGRERDTQYF. Written as DNA, the CDR3 is TGTGCCAGCAGCTTAAACTTCGGCGGGAGAGAGAGAGATACGCAGTATTTT. Looking up the rest from reference TRBV7-2 and TRBJ2-3 gives the full variable domain: GAGVSQSPSNKVTEKGKDVELRCDPISGHTALYWYRQSLGQGLEFLIYFQGNSAPDKSGLPSDRFSAERTGGSVSTLTIQRTQQEDSAVYLCASSLNFGGRERDTQYFGPGTRLTVL.

The chain recombines TRBV28 with TRBJ2-7; the D gene is possibly TRBD1 (6 bases). The V gene lost 7 bases and the J gene lost 3 bases, with 19 bases spanning the gap. The CDR3 sequence is 15 residues long. Germline V gene sequence: CDR1 MDHEN, CDR2 SYDVKM. The chain's CDR3 is CASTIGTISGYEQYF. The CDR3 bases are TGTGCCAGCACCATCGGGACAATCAGCGGCTACGAGCAGTACTTC.